This T cell receptor beta chain was sequenced during a study of CD8+ T cells in alopecia areata. Study-level information: The drug, oral tofacitinib, was given to treated patients at 5 to 10 mg twice daily.

The sample's treatment: oral pan-JAK inhibitor, 5-10 mg twice daily. cDNA prepared by RNA extraction and subsequent reverse transcription served as the template for sequencing. Produced via immunoSEQ multiplex PCR; TCRdb's table is partial and in-frame only. The table includes 190,000 or so clones, around 60% detected once. Study findings and constraints: Only one nonresponder was present, which leaves the link between baseline CD8+ expansion and response uncertain. Among patients, TCR sharing was less clear than in mice, a difference possibly due in part to HLA diversity in the patient population.

Per the germline V gene, CDR1 is SQVTM and CDR2 is ANQGSEA. This CDR3 comprises 14 residues. The V end lost 1 base, the J end lost 1 base, and 8 bases lay between the germline ends. This clone turned up a few times. Its specificity is unknown. The source is a human donor with alopecia areata. Sequencing used CD8+ T cells sorted from blood, obtained at week 24, from a patient treated with tofacitinib. The rearrangement links TRBV29-1 to TRBJ1-3, with D hard to call. The CDR3 DNA reads TGCAGCGTTGAAGTGTACGGGTCTGGAAACACCATATATTTT. Translating it yields CSVEVYGSGNTIYF.